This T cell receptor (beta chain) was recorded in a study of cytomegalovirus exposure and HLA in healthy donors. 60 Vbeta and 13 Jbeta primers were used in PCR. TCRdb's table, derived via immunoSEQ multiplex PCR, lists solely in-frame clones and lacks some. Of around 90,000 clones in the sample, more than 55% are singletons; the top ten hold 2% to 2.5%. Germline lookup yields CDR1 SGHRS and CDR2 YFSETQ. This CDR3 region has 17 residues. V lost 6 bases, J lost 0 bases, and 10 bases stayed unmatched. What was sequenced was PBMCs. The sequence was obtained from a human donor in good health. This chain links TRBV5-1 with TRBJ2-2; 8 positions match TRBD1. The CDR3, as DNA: TGCGCCAGCAACCCCTTCGGCAGGGGGCCGAACACCGGGGAGCTGTTTTTT. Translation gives CASNPFGRGPNTGELFF. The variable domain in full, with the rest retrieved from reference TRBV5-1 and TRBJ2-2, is KAGVTQTPRYLIKTRGQQVTLSCSPISGHRSVSWYQQTPGQGLQFLFEYFSETQRNKGNFPGRFSGRQFSNSRSEMNVSTLELGDSALYLCASNPFGRGPNTGELFFGEGSRLTVL.